The next 2 T cell receptor beta chains were all read from a single sample in a study of shared clonotypes between healthy human individuals. Assay: immunoSEQ multiplex PCR; the TCRdb copy retains only in-frame clones and omits some. This sample has about 490,000 clones, with 76% found just once. Sequencing was done on a sample of PBMCs. All receptors come from a woman between 40 and 50 years old in good health. Some clones in this sample may be carry-over from other donors' samples.

The V call is TRBV6-1, the J call TRBJ1-1, with TRBD1 identical over 8 bases. Germline trimming cut 3 bases from V and 1 base from J; bases unmatched to any gene: 4. This CDR3 comprises 15 residues. Germline CDR1 is MNHNS and CDR2 is SASEGT. In nucleotides, the CDR3 is TGTGCCAGCAGTGACCGAGGACAGGGGAACACTGAAGCTTTCTTT. Translating it yields CASSDRGQGNTEAFF.

This chain joins TRBV19 and TRBJ2-3; perhaps TRBD1 as D (5 bases). This CDR3 is 16 amino acids long. Germline-derived CDR1 and CDR2 are LNHDA and SQIVND (reference sequence). Trimming took off 8 bases at V and 5 bases at J, with 23 bases between the two ends. CDR3 amino acids: CASSNGAEANGDTQYF. DNA of the CDR3: TGTGCCAGTTCAAATGGGGCAGAAGCAAATGGAGATACGCAGTATTTT.